The clone carrying this T cell receptor (beta chain) appeared many times. CDR1 and CDR2 (germline): ENHRY, SYGVKD. This CDR3 is built from 14 residues. V gave up 6 bases and J gave up 4 bases; unmatched junction bases: 8. The sample originates from a study of T-cell reconstitution after alpha-beta-depleted transplantation in children. Unique molecular identifiers were incorporated during preparation of the TCRbeta library. TCRdb itself ran the PCR reads through MiXCR, one entry per CDR3 protein. The sample has under 350,000 distinct CDR3 sequences; approximately 9.8% are singletons. The chain couples TRBV10-3 to TRBJ1-1; 7 nucleotides agree with TRBD1. Source: PBMCs from the stem cell graft donor, taken from the stem cell graft. The TCR was taken from a human donor who donated a stem cell graft to a child with SCID. CDR3: CAIRPGGGSTEAFF. The CDR3 DNA sequence: TGTGCCATCAGGCCAGGGGGGGGGAGCACTGAAGCTTTCTTT.